A selection of T cell receptor beta chains follows, all from one sample in a study of CD8+ T cells in alopecia areata. TCRdb keeps only in-frame clones here, not all; method: immunoSEQ multiplex PCR. The sample shows fewer than 200,000 clones, 59% of them seen only once. Here the sequenced sample was CD4+ T cells sorted from blood, taken at week 0. The receptors stem from a human donor with alopecia areata. Each CDR3 is given with its conserved first and last residue. Fields, in order: V gene, J gene, clone size, D gene, CDR3 DNA, CDR3 protein. D genes are given only for firm matches. Where a row states a size, it is once, few, many or the class of an expanded clone; other rows omit it.

>TRBV6-1|TRBJ2-7|NA|TRBD1
TGTGCCAGCAGGACCGGGGACAGCTACGAGCAGTACTTC
CASRTGDSYEQYF
>TRBV19|TRBJ2-7|few|TRBD1
TGTGCCAGTAGTATAGAGACAGGGGGCCGCGAGCAGTACTTC
CASSIETGGREQYF
>TRBV29-1|TRBJ2-3|NA|TRBD1
TGCAGCGTATGGACAGGGGCCTACACAGATACGCAGTATTTT
CSVWTGAYTDTQYF
>TRBV5-4|TRBJ1-5|NA|TRBD1
TGTGCCAGCAGCCGTGGGACAGGGGAAAGTCAGCCCCAGCATTTT
CASSRGTGESQPQHF
>TRBV29-1|TRBJ2-7|NA|NA
TGCAGCGTTGGCGGCAGGGGCAACTACGAGCAGTACTTC
CSVGGRGNYEQYF
>TRBV11-2|TRBJ2-3|few|TRBD2
TGTGCCAGCAGCGTACAACCGGGACTAGCGGGGGGGCTGGATACGCAGTATTTT
CASSVQPGLAGGLDTQYF
>TRBV11-2|TRBJ2-3|NA|NA
TGTGCCAGCAGCTTAACGTGGGAGGCAGATACGCAGTATTTT
CASSLTWEADTQYF
>TRBV29-1|TRBJ2-5|NA|TRBD1
TGCAGCGTTGACAGGGGGCGGAGAGAGACCCAGTACTTC
CSVDRGRRETQYF
>TRBV19|TRBJ1-1|NA|TRBD1
TGTGCCAGTAGTAGCTGGGCCGGGACAGGGAACACTGAAGCTTTCTTT
CASSSWAGTGNTEAFF
>TRBV9|TRBJ2-5|once|TRBD2
TGTGCCAGCAGCGTAGAGGCTAGCGGGGGGCAAGAGACCCAGTACTTC
CASSVEASGGQETQYF
>TRBV2|TRBJ2-4|NA|NA
TGTGCCAGCAGCGCCCAGGGGTTGGGCAAAAACATTCAGTACTTC
CASSAQGLGKNIQYF
>TRBV6-5|TRBJ2-5|NA|NA
TGTGCCAGCCGGCGGGGCAACCAAGAGACCCAGTACTTC
CASRRGNQETQYF
>TRBV18|TRBJ2-7|NA|NA
TGTGCCAGCTCACCACGACAGTACGAGCAGTACTTC
CASSPRQYEQYF
>TRBV29-1|TRBJ2-5|few|TRBD1
TGCAGCGGGTCATTACAGGGGATGCGGGAGACCCAGTACTTC
CSGSLQGMRETQYF
>TRBV5-1|TRBJ2-7|NA|NA
TGCGCCAGCAGCATTGACAGAGCCTACGAGCAGTACTTC
CASSIDRAYEQYF
>TRBV11-3|TRBJ2-7|NA|TRBD1
TGTGCCAGCAGCTTATTGCCGGACAGGGGCGAGCAGTACTTC
CASSLLPDRGEQYF
>TRBV27|TRBJ1-5|NA|NA
TGTGCCAGCAGTTTAGGTCAGCCCCAGCATTTT
CASSLGQPQHF